These 30 T cell receptor beta chains came from one sample sequenced in a study of response to subunit inactivated influenza vaccine. TCRdb reanalysed the RT-PCR reads using MiXCR and keeps one entry per CDR3 protein. The sample holds roughly 150,000 distinct CDR3 sequences; roughly a tenth are singletons and the top ten take around 12%. The sample was non-naive T cells sorted from PBMCs, taken about 6 weeks after vaccination. These receptors all stem from a man aged 50 to 59 who received an inactivated influenza vaccine.

The genes are TRBV10-3 and TRBJ2-7; 8 bases align to TRBD1. The CDR3 extends over 21 amino acids. J lost 1 base, V lost 0 bases, and 20 bases had no gene match. Germline V gives CDR1 ENHRY, CDR2 SYGVKD. CDR3 coding DNA: TGTGCCATCAGTGAGTCTAGGCCGGGACAGGTGTGGGTGGAAAGTTCCTACGAGCAGTACTTC. Encoded protein: CAISESRPGQVWVESSYEQYF.

This clonotype was picked up a small number of times. The chain combines TRBV12-3 or TRBV12-4 with TRBJ2-3, with no clear D. Trimming took 0 bases from V and 6 from J, leaving 7 bases between them. This CDR3 spans 13 amino acids. This chain's CDR3 is CASSLALGDTQYF. CDR3 coding DNA: TGTGCCAGCAGTTTAGCGCTTGGGGATACGCAGTATTTT.

The table lists this clonotype with a few counts. The V and J genes are TRBV12-3 or TRBV12-4 and TRBJ2-3; 7 nucleotides line up with TRBD2. The CDR3 has 17 residues. With 5 bases clipped from V and 3 bases from J, the junction kept 14 bases outside the gene matches. The DNA of the CDR3 is TGTGCCAGCAGTAAAACCAACCCTAGCGGAAAAACAGATACGCAGTATTTT. It codes for CASSKTNPSGKTDTQYF.

At least ten counts were recorded for this clonotype. This rearrangement joins TRBV28 to TRBJ2-3; D is perhaps TRBD2 (7 bases). Germline assignment: CDR1 MDHEN and CDR2 SYDVKM. This CDR3 comprises 17 residues. The V end lost 3 bases, the J end lost 4 bases, and 20 bases lay between the germline ends. DNA of the CDR3: TGTGCCAGCAGTTTGGCCGGTATGGGGGGGGGGCCAGATACGCAGTATTTT. This sequence encodes CASSLAGMGGGPDTQYF.

This clonotype was counted at least ten times. J is TRBJ1-2 and V is TRBV3-1, with D unclear. Looked up from germline, CDR1 is LGHDT and CDR2 is YNNKEL (reference sequence). CDR3 size: 13 residues. The V end was cut by 3 bases, the J end by 4 bases, with 9 bases between. This CDR3 is CASSQKTRYGYTF. In DNA, the CDR3 is TGTGCCAGCAGCCAGAAGACCCGCTATGGCTACACCTTC.

A few counts support this clonotype. The chain couples TRBV14 to TRBJ2-7; no firm D call. The CDR3 runs 14 residues. In germline, CDR1 is SGHDN, CDR2 FVKESK. Trimming shortened V by 4 bases and J by 2 bases, and 12 bases separated the two germline ends. CDR3 sequence (DNA): TGTGCCAGCAGCCCCCAGACGGTACCCTACGAGCAGTACTTC. Its translation: CASSPQTVPYEQYF.

This clonotype was seen only a few times. This chain connects TRBV7-6 to TRBJ2-7, with unresolved D. Germline CDR1 SGHVS, CDR2 FNYEAQ. V lost 1 base, J lost 7 bases, and 14 bases lay in between. CDR3 length: 14 amino acids. In DNA form, the CDR3 reads TGTGCCAGCAGCTTAGAGGTAGCTTCGTGGGAGCAGTACTTC. It is translated as CASSLEVASWEQYF.

This chain connects TRBV6-2 or TRBV6-3 to TRBJ1-2; maybe TRBD1 (5 bases). The V end was cut by 4 bases, the J end by 0 bases, with 12 bases between. Germline lookup yields CDR1 MNHEY and CDR2 SVGEGT. This CDR3 has 15 amino acids. The CDR3 here is CASSSTGRANYGYTF. CDR3 nucleotides: TGTGCCAGCAGTTCTACAGGAAGAGCTAACTATGGCTACACCTTC.

The table lists this clonotype with a few counts. J is TRBJ2-7 and V is TRBV10-2; TRBD2 is a possible D gene (5 bases). Germline V gene sequence: CDR1 WSHSY, CDR2 SAAADI. Trimming took 8 bases from V and 5 from J, leaving 16 bases between them. The CDR3 contains 13 residues. Here the CDR3 reads CASLGNFFHEQYF. The CDR3 nucleotides are TGCGCCAGCCTCGGGAATTTTTTCCACGAGCAGTACTTC.

This clonotype was detected a few times. The V call is TRBV19, the J call TRBJ2-3; possible D gene TRBD1, 8 bases. CDR1 is LNHDA, CDR2 SQIVND, per germline (reference sequence). This CDR3 has 16 amino acids. With 5 bases removed from V and 1 base from J, the gap between germline ends came to 16 bases. CDR3 loop: CASSATGGARTDTQYF. The CDR3 DNA reads TGTGCCAGTAGTGCCACAGGGGGGGCACGCACAGATACGCAGTATTTT.

This clonotype was detected ten times or more. The V call is TRBV7-9, the J call TRBJ2-5, with a possible D match to TRBD2 (6 bases). The CDR3 is 14 amino acids. The germline gives CDR1 SEHNR, CDR2 FQNEAQ (reference sequence). Trimming took off 3 bases at V and 1 base at J, with 9 bases between the two ends. The CDR3 coding sequence is TGTGCCAGCAGCTTTTCCGGGGGCCAAGAGACCCAGTACTTC. Its translation: CASSFSGGQETQYF.

This clonotype was seen only a few times. V usage is TRBV7-9 and J usage is TRBJ1-3; D perhaps matches TRBD1 (5 bases). This CDR3 is built from 14 residues. From germline, CDR1 is SEHNR and CDR2 FQNEAQ (reference sequence). The V gene lost 7 bases and the J gene lost 1 base, with 11 bases spanning the gap. The CDR3 bases are TGTGCCAGCAACCAACAGGTTTCTGGAAACACCATATATTTT. Amino acid sequence: CASNQQVSGNTIYF.

The chain recombines TRBV7-9 with TRBJ2-7; D is possibly TRBD2 (5 bases). Trimming cost V 4 bases and J 2 bases, with 15 bases left between them. Germline V gives CDR1 SEHNR, CDR2 FQNEAQ (reference sequence). The CDR3 length is 15 residues. The CDR3 DNA sequence: TGTGCCAGCAGCTCGACCGTTCGGGGTACCTACGAGCAGTACTTC. This translates into CASSSTVRGTYEQYF. Based on the CDR3 plus reference TRBV7-9 and TRBJ2-7, the full variable domain is DTGVSQNPRHKITKRGQNVTFRCDPISEHNRLYWYRQTLGQGPEFLTYFQNEAQLEKSRLLSDRFSAERPKGSFSTLEIQRTEQGDSAMYLCASSSTVRGTYEQYFGPGTRLTVT.

The table lists this clonotype with a few counts. Just one base apart from a much larger clone, this may be a read error. The chain joins TRBV7-2 to TRBJ1-2; TRBD1 is a possible D gene (5 bases). The CDR3 totals 13 residues. V gave up 1 base and J gave up 3 bases, with 6 bases separating them. From germline, CDR1 is SGHTA and CDR2 FQGNSA. CDR3: CASSLGGDYGYTF. The CDR3 DNA reads as TGTGCCAGCAGCTTAGGAGGGGACTATGGCTACACCTTC.

This clonotype was seen ten or more times. This rearrangement joins TRBV12-3 or TRBV12-4 to TRBJ2-5; D is unresolved. CDR3 length: 13 residues. V was trimmed by 3 bases and J by 0 bases, leaving 5 bases between them. The CDR3 coding sequence is TGTGCCAGCAGTTTGGCGGACCAAGAGACCCAGTACTTC. As protein: CASSLADQETQYF.

A few counts support this clonotype. The chain has TRBV5-1 and TRBJ1-1; D remains ambiguous. CDR3 length: 14 amino acids. The ends were cut back, 0 bases at V and 2 bases at J, with 8 bases in the middle. The germline V gene has CDR1 SGHRS and CDR2 YFSETQ. The CDR3 DNA reads as TGCGCCAGCAGCTTGGCCGAGGTAAACACTGAAGCTTTCTTT. Protein product: CASSLAEVNTEAFF.

The chain has TRBV20-1 and TRBJ2-5; 7 nucleotides agree with TRBD2. V shed 5 bases and J 1 base; nucleotides not matched to a gene: 4. Per the germline V gene, CDR1 is DFQATT and CDR2 is SNEGSKA (reference sequence). This CDR3 contains 13 residues. This chain's CDR3 is CSAGREAQETQYF. CDR3 DNA: TGCAGTGCTGGACGGGAGGCCCAAGAGACCCAGTACTTC.

The rearrangement joins TRBV7-2 to TRBJ2-7; TRBD2 matches at 8 bases. This CDR3 has 15 amino acids. Germline assignment: CDR1 SGHTA and CDR2 FQGNSA. V trimming: 5 bases; J trimming: 2 bases; junction bases outside the gene matches: 8. The CDR3 loop reads CASSRGGPSAYEQYF. DNA of the CDR3: TGTGCCAGCAGCCGGGGGGGACCATCGGCCTACGAGCAGTACTTC.

This chain uses TRBV6-6 with TRBJ1-5; D possibly corresponds to TRBD1 (6 bases). This CDR3 is 12 amino acids long. CDR1 and CDR2 (germline): MNHNY, SVGAGI (reference sequence). V lost 7 bases and J 5 bases, leaving 9 bases between the germline ends. The CDR3 coding sequence is TGTGCCAGCAAACAGGGTTATCAGCCCCAGCATTTT. It encodes CASKQGYQPQHF.

This clonotype was counted ten times or more. The chain carries TRBV5-1 and TRBJ2-2; 8 nucleotides agree with TRBD1. The trim removed 4 bases at V and 4 bases at J, leaving 3 bases unmatched. This CDR3 has 14 residues. Germline-derived CDR1 and CDR2 are SGHRS and YFSETQ. This chain's CDR3 is CASSGQGFTGELFF. CDR3 bases: TGCGCCAGCAGCGGACAGGGATTCACCGGGGAGCTGTTTTTT.

The chain couples TRBV12-3 or TRBV12-4 to TRBJ2-2; 7 bases map to TRBD1. CDR3 length: 14 residues. Germline trimming cut 6 bases from V and 4 bases from J; bases unmatched to any gene: 5. The CDR3 loop reads CASSRRGSTGELFF. For the CDR3, the DNA is TGTGCCAGCAGCCGCAGGGGGTCCACCGGGGAGCTGTTTTTT.

V is TRBV20-1 and J is TRBJ1-6; 9 bases align to TRBD1. J lost 6 bases, V lost 2 bases, and 8 bases had no gene match. The CDR3 extends over 16 amino acids. Germline V gene sequence: CDR1 DFQATT, CDR2 SNEGSKA (reference sequence). CDR3 sequence: CSARNRDRVGNSPLHF. The CDR3 nucleotides are TGCAGTGCTAGAAACCGGGACAGGGTTGGTAATTCACCCCTCCACTTT.

This clonotype was observed a few times. This chain uses TRBV10-3 with TRBJ2-7; D might be TRBD2 (5 bases). The CDR3 spans 13 residues. CDR1 and CDR2 from the germline V gene are ENHRY and SYGVKD. V lost 6 bases to trimming and J lost 5 bases, with 14 bases between them. Here the CDR3 reads CAIREGLLNEQYF. The CDR3 DNA reads TGTGCCATCAGAGAGGGATTGCTAAACGAGCAGTACTTC.

The chain has TRBV4-1 and TRBJ2-6; D might be TRBD1 (6 bases). The CDR3 covers 18 residues. Deletions cut 5 bases from V and 1 base from J, with 18 bases between. The germline V gene encodes CDR1 MGHRA and CDR2 YSYEKL. The CDR3 reads CASSEGGGALSGANVLTF. The CDR3 nucleotides read TGCGCCAGCAGCGAAGGGGGTGGGGCCCTTTCTGGGGCCAACGTCCTGACTTTC.

V usage is TRBV9 and J usage is TRBJ2-3; 8 bases agree with TRBD2. J was trimmed by 7 bases and V by 0 bases; bases with no gene match: 10. Germline-derived CDR1 and CDR2 are SGDLS and YYNGEE. This CDR3 contains 16 residues. The CDR3 DNA is TGTGCCAGCAGCGTAGAAAGCGGGAGCGCACCCTATACGCAGTATTTT. Protein: CASSVESGSAPYTQYF.

This clonotype was observed many times. The J gene is TRBJ1-6, the V gene TRBV25-1; 8 bases fit TRBD1. The CDR3 extends over 12 amino acids. V shed 9 bases and J 7 bases; nucleotides not matched to a gene: 2. Per germline, CDR1 MGHDK and CDR2 SYGVNS. The DNA of the CDR3 is TGTGCCAGTAACAGGGGGAATTCACCCCTCCACTTT. Translating gives CASNRGNSPLHF.

This clonotype was seen repeatedly, ten times or more. The rearrangement joins TRBV7-2 to TRBJ2-3, with D possibly TRBD1 on 6 matching bases. Trimming shortened V by 5 bases and J by 2 bases, and 14 bases separated the two germline ends. There are 15 residues in the CDR3. From germline, CDR1 is SGHTA and CDR2 FQGNSA. DNA of the CDR3: TGTGCCAGCAGCCCTTTTCGGACAGCCACAGATACGCAGTATTTT. Translating it yields CASSPFRTATDTQYF.

The chain has TRBV9 and TRBJ1-4; TRBD1 is a possible D gene (5 bases). Looked up from germline, CDR1 is SGDLS and CDR2 is YYNGEE. The CDR3 length is 16 residues. The V end lost 3 bases, the J end lost 0 bases, and 12 bases lay between the germline ends. The CDR3 loop reads CASSDDSGATNEKLFF. DNA of the CDR3: TGTGCCAGCAGCGACGACAGCGGAGCAACTAATGAAAAACTGTTTTTT.

This chain uses TRBV11-2 with TRBJ2-6; no clear D. The germline CDR1 and CDR2 sequences are SGHAT and FQNNGV. The CDR3 loop spans 13 amino acids. The germline V and J ends were trimmed by 5 bases and 5 bases, with 7 bases remaining between them. This chain's CDR3 is CASSAGRANVLTF. CDR3 DNA sequence: TGTGCCAGCAGCGCAGGCAGGGCCAACGTCCTGACTTTC. Based on the CDR3 plus reference TRBV11-2 and TRBJ2-6, the full variable domain is EAGVAQSPRYKIIEKRQSVAFWCNPISGHATLYWYQQILGQGPKLLIQFQNNGVVDDSQLPKDRFSAERLKGVDSTLKIQPAKLEDSAVYLCASSAGRANVLTFGAGSRLTVL.

V is TRBV7-9 and J is TRBJ2-3; D is unclear. Trimming took 5 bases from V and 4 from J, leaving 10 bases between them. The germline CDR1 and CDR2 sequences are SEHNR and FQNEAQ (reference sequence). This CDR3 region has 13 residues. The CDR3: CASSPVGPDTQYF. CDR3 in DNA: TGTGCCAGCAGCCCCGTTGGACCAGATACGCAGTATTTT.